Listed here are 14 T cell receptor beta chains from one sample, sequenced in a study of tumor and adjacent non-tumor tissue in lung cancer. The library came from three nested PCR rounds adapted from ARM-PCR protocols. TCRdb re-analysed the multiplex PCR reads in MiXCR, keeping a single row per CDR3 protein. The sample carries fewer than 150,000 distinct CDR3 sequences, approximately 72% recorded once. This sample's RNA came from whole unsorted tissue. The sample was lung tumor tissue. The receptors were gathered from a man in his sixties with small cell lung cancer.

A word on this clonotype: This is likely a read error, given that the CDR3 carries no conserved phenylalanine or tryptophan at its end. This chain links TRBV6-2 or TRBV6-3 with TRBJ1-6; weak D call: TRBD1 (5 bases). The CDR3 contains 13 residues. The germline CDR1 and CDR2 sequences are MNHEY and SVGEGT. The CDR3 nucleotides read TGCGCCACCGGACGGGGCACGAATTCACCCCTCCACCTT. Amino acids: CATGRGTNSPLHL.

This clonotype was detected only a few times. V gene TRBV6-5 combines with J gene TRBJ2-3; D perhaps matches TRBD2 (6 bases). This CDR3 is built from 12 residues. Germline CDR1 MNHEY, CDR2 SVGAGI. Trimming left V 2 bases short and J 8 bases short, with 8 bases between. CDR3 sequence: CASSYVGGTQYF. The CDR3 DNA is TGTGCCAGCAGTTACGTGGGGGGTACGCAGTATTTT.

The gene calls are TRBV5-6 and TRBJ2-3; D possibly uses TRBD1 or TRBD2 (5 bases each). CDR3 length equals 14 residues. V lost 4 bases, J lost 2 bases, and 11 bases lay in between. The germline CDR1 and CDR2 sequences are SGHDT and YYEEEE. The CDR3 coding sequence is TGTGCCAGCAGCATGGAAGGGACCACAGATACGCAGTATTTT. Protein: CASSMEGTTDTQYF.

With regard to this clonotype: Since a much larger clone is just one base distant, this may be a read error. The rearrangement links TRBV6-6 to TRBJ2-7; D is perhaps TRBD1 (6 bases). The V gene's germline CDR1 is MNHNY and CDR2 SVGAGI (reference sequence). The CDR3 loop spans 12 amino acids. CDR3 sequence reads: CSSSLTGSEQYV. The CDR3, as DNA: TGTTCCAGCAGTTTGACAGGTTCCGAGCAGTACGTC.

The V call is TRBV5-6, the J call TRBJ1-6; tentatively, D is TRBD1 (5 bases). The V end lost 2 bases, the J end lost 7 bases, and 10 bases lay between the germline ends. The CDR3 covers 14 residues. The V gene's germline CDR1 is SGHDT and CDR2 YYEEEE. This chain's CDR3 is CASSFRGWNSPLHF. The CDR3 nucleotides are TGTGCCAGCAGCTTTAGGGGTTGGAATTCACCCCTCCACTTT.

Turning to this clonotype: The junction differs from germline at one of its ends, possibly a read error. This chain links TRBV12-3 or TRBV12-4 with TRBJ2-3; no clear D. The CDR3 is 16 residues long. This CDR3 is CASSHTKGVGTDTQYF. As DNA, the CDR3 is TGTGCCAGCAGCCATACGAAGGGTGTGGGCACTGATACGCAGTATTTT.

Only a few counts were recorded for this clonotype. Here the CDR3 omits its conserved ending phenylalanine or tryptophan, so a read error is the likely source. The chain carries TRBV12-3 or TRBV12-4 and TRBJ1-3; maybe TRBD1 (5 bases). CDR3 length equals 13 residues. V lost 3 bases, J lost 5 bases, and 8 bases lay in between. The CDR3 DNA follows: TGTGCCAGCAGTTTCGGGGGTAGAAACACCATATATTGT. Its protein product is CASSFGGRNTIYC.

V is TRBV20-1 and J is TRBJ1-1; tentatively, D is TRBD1 (5 bases). The CDR3 has 12 amino acids. Germline V gives CDR1 DFQATT, CDR2 SNEGSKA (reference sequence). The V end was cut by 3 bases, the J end by 3 bases, with 8 bases between. The CDR3 DNA is TGCAGTGCTAGGGGCAGGGACACTGAAGCTTTCTTT. Translating it yields CSARGRDTEAFF.

This chain uses TRBV6-6 with TRBJ2-7; TRBD1 matches at 7 bases. Looked up from germline, CDR1 is MNHNY and CDR2 is SVGAGI (reference sequence). The CDR3 has 17 amino acids. The CDR3 loop is CASSYGTWDSLSYKQYV. The DNA for the CDR3 is TGTGCCAGCAGTTACGGGACCTGGGACAGCCTCTCCTACAAGCAGTACGTC.

This clonotype was counted only a few times. The chain recombines TRBV28 with TRBJ1-1, with 10 bases lining up with TRBD1. CDR1 is MDHEN, CDR2 SYDVKM, per germline. V shed 4 bases, J shed 1 base, and the junction held 9 bases outside the gene matches. The CDR3 has 17 residues. CDR3 region: CASSSTDRGPQNTEAFF. CDR3 coding DNA: TGTGCCAGCAGTTCGACTGACAGGGGGCCCCAGAACACTGAAGCTTTCTTT.

The CDR3 loop is CASRGQGQPQHF. DNA for the CDR3: TGTGCCAGCAGGGGACAGGGTCAACCCCAGCATTTT. The chain couples TRBV2 to TRBJ1-5, with 9 bases fitting TRBD1. Germline-derived CDR1 and CDR2 are SNHLY and FYNNEI. The CDR3 extends over 12 amino acids. After removal of 6 bases from V and 10 bases from J, the junction contained 4 bases not matched to a gene.

Of note for this clonotype: The junction and the germline gene differ at one end; a read error may be behind it. The V and J genes are TRBV12-3 or TRBV12-4 and TRBJ1-3, with unresolved D. CDR3 length: 14 residues. The CDR3 protein is CASSYGRSGNTMYF. The CDR3 bases are TGTGCCAGCAGTTACGGGCGCTCTGGAAACACCATGTATTTT.

The chain employs TRBV11-2 and TRBJ2-5, with D uncertain. V lost 3 bases and J 11 bases, leaving 22 bases between the germline ends. This CDR3 has 15 amino acids. The germline V gene has CDR1 SGHAT and CDR2 FQNNGV. The CDR3 is CASSLKLTGLEAQYF. CDR3 nucleotides: TGTGCCAGCAGCTTGAAACTGACGGGTCTAGAGGCACAGTACTTC.

A remark on this clonotype: Germline is not matched at one junction end, which may reflect a read error. This rearrangement joins TRBV11-2 to TRBJ1-6, with D uncertain. Germline CDR1 reads SGHAT; CDR2 reads FQNNGV. The CDR3 is made up of 14 amino acids. The CDR3 DNA sequence: TGTGCCAACAGCGACACCCCATATAATTCACCCCTCCACTTT. Translated, it gives CANSDTPYNSPLHF.